This T cell receptor (beta chain) stems from a study of shared clonotypes between healthy human individuals. Study information: Sampling drew on donors who were two women and three men aged 18 to 49.

This clone was seen ten or more times. Other DNA sequences from this sample encode an identical CDR3 as well. The table came from immunoSEQ multiplex PCR; TCRdb's copy has only in-frame clones and leaves some out. The data show some 1,100,000 clones, 75% to 85% seen once. Germline CDR1 and CDR2: KGHSH and LQKENI. V was trimmed by 4 bases and J by 3 bases, leaving 9 bases between them. The CDR3 is made up of 13 amino acids. What was sequenced was memory CD4+ T cells from PBMCs. Noted subset: CD45RA-negative fraction. The receptor was isolated from a man younger than 30 in good health. Some clones in this sample may be carry-over from other donors' samples. V and J are TRBV18 and TRBJ1-1; D is undetermined. CDR3 DNA sequence: TGTGCCAGCTCACTGAGTGGATACACTGAAGCTTTCTTT. Translating it yields CASSLSGYTEAFF. The variable domain in full, with the rest retrieved from reference TRBV18 and TRBJ1-1, is NAGVMQNPRHLVRRRGQEARLRCSPMKGHSHVYWYRQLPEEGLKFMVYLQKENIIDESGMPKERFSAEFPKEGPSILRIQQVVRGDSAAYFCASSLSGYTEAFFGQGTRLTVV.